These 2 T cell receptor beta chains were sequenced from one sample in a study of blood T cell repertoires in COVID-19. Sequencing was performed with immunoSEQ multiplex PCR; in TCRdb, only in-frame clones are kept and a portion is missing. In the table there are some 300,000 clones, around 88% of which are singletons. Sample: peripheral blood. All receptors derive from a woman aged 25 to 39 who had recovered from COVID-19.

CDR3 sequence: CARTGLDNSPLHF. The CDR3 DNA sequence: TGTGCCAGGACAGGACTGGATAATTCACCCCTCCACTTT. The chain carries TRBV18 and TRBJ1-6; tentative D call: TRBD1 (6 bases). The CDR3 is made up of 13 amino acids. Trimming left V 9 bases short and J 5 bases short, with 11 bases between. CDR1 is KGHSH and CDR2 is LQKENI in the germline V gene.

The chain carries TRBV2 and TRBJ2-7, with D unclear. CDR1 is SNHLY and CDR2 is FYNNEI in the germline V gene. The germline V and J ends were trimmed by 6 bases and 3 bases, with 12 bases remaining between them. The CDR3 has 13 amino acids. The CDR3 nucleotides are TGTGCCAGCAGGAACCCTACAGACTACGAGCAGTACTTC. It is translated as CASRNPTDYEQYF.